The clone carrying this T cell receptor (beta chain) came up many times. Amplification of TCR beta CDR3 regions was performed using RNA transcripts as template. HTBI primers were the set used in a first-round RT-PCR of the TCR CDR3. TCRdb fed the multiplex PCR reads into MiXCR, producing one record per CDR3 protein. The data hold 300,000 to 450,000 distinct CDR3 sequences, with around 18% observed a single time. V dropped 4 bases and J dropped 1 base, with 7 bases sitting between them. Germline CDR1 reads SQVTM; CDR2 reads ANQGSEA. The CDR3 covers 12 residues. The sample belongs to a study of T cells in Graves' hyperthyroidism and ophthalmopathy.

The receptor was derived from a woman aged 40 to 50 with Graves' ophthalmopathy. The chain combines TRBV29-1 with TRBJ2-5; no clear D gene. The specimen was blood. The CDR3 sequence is CSVVSRQETQYF. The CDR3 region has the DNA TGCAGCGTTGTTTCCCGCCAAGAGACCCAGTACTTC.